This TCR beta chain was retrieved from a study of CD8 T cells in ankylosing spondylitis. Study results and caveats: There was a TCR beta motif, made of eight highly homologous variants, that appeared characteristic of ankylosing spondylitis blood.

This clonotype appeared a few times. What it recognizes is unknown. TCRdb called the 5' RACE reads again in MiXCR, with one record for every CDR3 protein. Here the sample spans 800,000 to 900,000 distinct CDR3 sequences, approximately 12% being singletons. The sample was blood, either unsorted or a sorted T cell fraction (not recorded which). The clonotype comes from a male donor with ankylosing spondylitis.

CDR3 DNA sequence: TGCAGTGCTAGCGAACAGGGACTGAACACTGAAGCTTTCTTT. Its protein product is CSASEQGLNTEAFF. The rearrangement links TRBV20-1 to TRBJ1-1; maybe TRBD1 (6 bases). V was trimmed by 3 bases and J by 0 bases, leaving 11 bases between them. CDR3 length: 14 residues. The V gene's germline CDR1 is DFQATT and CDR2 SNEGSKA (reference sequence).